The entry below gives a single T cell receptor beta chain sequence along with its context. The antigen is unknown. The sample belongs to a study of lymphopenia after photon versus proton radiotherapy. Clones were read by immunoSEQ multiplex PCR, and TCRdb kept only the in-frame ones, dropping some. The sample lists about 160,000 clones, around nine tenths seen once, with 4% to 5% in the top ten. CDR3 length: 14 residues. V shed 5 bases, J shed 6 bases, and the junction held 7 bases outside the gene matches. Germline lookup yields CDR1 SNHLY and CDR2 FYNNEI. Broader study findings: After the lymphocyte nadir, photon-treated repertoires showed oligoclonal expansion, especially of CD8+ Temra cells. Relative stability marked proton patients; photon patients lost diversity and naive cells. Larger post-nadir TCR diversity loss correlated inversely with survival in deceased patients. Only patients who died were analyzed for survival; proton advantage is unproven.

This sequence was found in a man aged 45-65 years with gastric cancer. Sequences were derived from peripheral blood, sampled from a patient treated with photon-based radiotherapy. The chain has TRBV2 and TRBJ2-1; TRBD1 matches at 7 bases. The CDR3 nucleotides are TGTGCCAGCAGTCTTCGACCAGGGGGCAATGAGCAGTTCTTC. Amino acids: CASSLRPGGNEQFF.